These T cell receptor beta chains were read from a single sample in a study of CD8+ T cells in alopecia areata. The data were produced by immunoSEQ multiplex PCR, yet TCRdb's version contains in-frame clones alone and is incomplete. The sample consists of roughly 120,000 clones, approximately 52% of them appearing once. The starting material was CD8+ T cells sorted from blood, obtained at week 4, from a patient treated with tofacitinib. The receptor source for this set is a human donor with alopecia areata. The CDR3 runs from the conserved cysteine through the conserved F or W. A D gene is named only where the DNA matches it firmly. Only part of the rows carry a size: once, few, many, or a class if the clone is expanded.

V: TRBV6-6; D: TRBD2; size: few; J: TRBJ2-3; CDR3: CASSSELAGGTDTQYF; DNA: TGTGCCAGCAGTTCGGAACTAGCGGGGGGCACAGATACGCAGTATTTT
V: TRBV29-1; D: NA; size: NA; J: TRBJ2-7; CDR3: CSATVDEQYF; DNA: TGCAGCGCTACCGTTGACGAGCAGTACTTC
V: TRBV5-4; D: NA; size: NA; J: TRBJ2-5; CDR3: CASSSPAEGAQETQYF; DNA: TGTGCCAGCAGCTCGCCTGCGGAGGGGGCCCAAGAGACCCAGTACTTC
V: TRBV30; D: NA; size: NA; J: TRBJ2-7; CDR3: CAWSVRLYEQYF; DNA: TGTGCCTGGAGTGTAAGGCTCTACGAGCAGTACTTC
V: TRBV30; D: NA; size: NA; J: TRBJ2-7; CDR3: CAWSGTRYEQYF; DNA: TGTGCCTGGAGTGGAACTCGGTACGAGCAGTACTTC
V: TRBV27; D: TRBD2; size: NA; J: TRBJ2-3; CDR3: CASSSTSGGLDTQYF; DNA: TGTGCCAGCAGTTCGACTAGCGGGGGTCTAGATACGCAGTATTTT
V: TRBV6-1; D: NA; size: few; J: TRBJ1-2; CDR3: CASTEGNGYTF; DNA: TGTGCCAGCACGGAAGGTAATGGCTACACCTTC
V: TRBV13; D: NA; size: many; J: TRBJ2-2; CDR3: CASSLSGTQTGELFF; DNA: TGTGCCAGCAGCCTATCCGGGACACAGACCGGGGAGCTGTTTTTT
V: TRBV5-1; D: TRBD2; size: NA; J: TRBJ2-3; CDR3: CASGTSGGRDTQYF; DNA: TGCGCCAGCGGGACTAGCGGGGGCCGGGACACGCAGTATTTT
V: TRBV27; D: NA; size: few; J: TRBJ2-3; CDR3: CASSTYPRDTQYF; DNA: TGTGCCAGCAGTACATACCCTCGGGATACGCAGTATTTT
V: TRBV29-1; D: TRBD1; size: few; J: TRBJ1-2; CDR3: CSVHPGQSYGYTF; DNA: TGCAGCGTGCACCCGGGACAGAGCTATGGCTACACCTTC
V: TRBV15; D: NA; size: once; J: TRBJ2-3; CDR3: CATSSAGVTQYF; DNA: TGTGCCACCAGCAGTGCCGGGGTTACGCAGTATTTT
V: TRBV12-5; D: NA; size: NA; J: TRBJ2-1; CDR3: CASGSNNEQFF; DNA: TGTGCTAGTGGCTCAAACAATGAGCAGTTCTTC
V: TRBV29-1; D: NA; size: few; J: TRBJ2-7; CDR3: CSVEGGGGTYEQYF; DNA: TGCAGCGTTGAAGGGGGAGGAGGGACCTACGAGCAGTACTTC
V: TRBV10-2; D: NA; size: few; J: TRBJ1-5; CDR3: CASSESPGNSNQPQHF; DNA: TGCGCCAGCAGTGAGTCGCCGGGCAATAGCAATCAGCCCCAGCATTTT
V: TRBV4-1; D: TRBD1; size: NA; J: TRBJ1-2; CDR3: CASSQGAGGDYGYTF; DNA: TGCGCCAGCAGCCAAGGGGCAGGGGGGGACTATGGCTACACCTTC
V: TRBV25-1; D: NA; size: few; J: TRBJ1-6; CDR3: CASKYSMNSPLHF; DNA: TGTGCCAGCAAGTACAGTATGAATTCACCCCTCCACTTT
V: TRBV7-7; D: TRBD2; size: NA; J: TRBJ2-5; CDR3: CASSLAGLEQETQYF; DNA: TGTGCTAGCAGCTTAGCGGGACTAGAGCAAGAGACCCAGTACTTC
V: TRBV29-1; D: NA; size: NA; J: TRBJ2-7; CDR3: CSVAPTESYEQYF; DNA: TGCAGCGTTGCTCCGACGGAATCCTACGAGCAGTACTTC
V: TRBV27; D: NA; size: many; J: TRBJ2-7; CDR3: CASRTYEQYF; DNA: TGTGCCAGCAGGACCTACGAGCAGTACTTC
V: TRBV29-1; D: NA; size: once; J: TRBJ1-2; CDR3: CSVEDDVGDGYTF; DNA: TGCAGCGTTGAGGACGACGTGGGGGATGGCTACACCTTC
V: TRBV28; D: TRBD1; size: NA; J: TRBJ2-7; CDR3: CASSHRRQGGDYEQYF; DNA: TGTGCCAGCAGTCATCGACGACAGGGTGGGGACTACGAGCAGTACTTC
V: TRBV29-1; D: NA; size: NA; J: TRBJ2-5; CDR3: CSVDGDLRTQYF; DNA: TGCAGCGTTGACGGCGACCTCAGGACCCAGTACTTC
V: TRBV23-1; D: NA; size: NA; J: TRBJ2-5; CDR3: CASSQAPSTSLQETQYF; DNA: TGCGCCAGCAGTCAGGCCCCGTCCACATCGCTTCAAGAGACCCAGTACTTC
V: TRBV7-9; D: NA; size: NA; J: TRBJ2-7; CDR3: CATSNNRSSYEQYF; DNA: TGTGCCACTTCTAACAACAGGAGCTCCTACGAGCAGTACTTC
V: TRBV30; D: NA; size: NA; J: TRBJ1-1; CDR3: CAWSVLAEAFF; DNA: TGTGCCTGGAGTGTACTCGCTGAAGCTTTCTTT
V: TRBV27; D: TRBD1; size: NA; J: TRBJ2-7; CDR3: CASSLSVATGPSYEQYF; DNA: TGTGCCAGCAGTTTATCGGTTGCGACAGGGCCAAGCTACGAGCAGTACTTC
V: TRBV30; D: NA; size: NA; J: TRBJ1-1; CDR3: CAWRGMNTEAFF; DNA: TGTGCCTGGAGGGGGATGAACACTGAAGCTTTCTTT
V: TRBV7-9; D: NA; size: NA; J: TRBJ1-4; CDR3: CASTMMVEGEKLFF; DNA: TGTGCCAGCACCATGATGGTTGAGGGTGAAAAACTGTTTTTT
V: TRBV2; D: NA; size: few; J: TRBJ2-7; CDR3: CANKGTQEDYEQYF; DNA: TGTGCCAACAAAGGGACGCAGGAAGACTACGAGCAGTACTTC
V: TRBV4-2; D: NA; size: NA; J: TRBJ2-7; CDR3: CASSQEADGSYEQYF; DNA: TGTGCCAGCAGCCAAGAGGCGGACGGTTCCTACGAGCAGTACTTC
V: TRBV29-1; D: NA; size: few; J: TRBJ2-1; CDR3: CSVDIGIRGFF; DNA: TGCAGCGTTGATATCGGGATCCGGGGGTTCTTC
V: TRBV27; D: NA; size: NA; J: TRBJ2-1; CDR3: CASSWGVGWEQFF; DNA: TGTGCCAGCAGTTGGGGAGTAGGCTGGGAGCAGTTCTTC
V: TRBV6-5; D: NA; size: NA; J: TRBJ2-3; CDR3: CASSSWPQSTDTQYF; DNA: TGTGCCAGCAGTTCGTGGCCCCAAAGCACAGATACGCAGTATTTT
V: TRBV15; D: NA; size: NA; J: TRBJ2-2; CDR3: CATSSTGELFF; DNA: TGTGCCACCAGCAGCACCGGGGAGCTGTTTTTT
V: TRBV30; D: NA; size: NA; J: TRBJ1-1; CDR3: CAWRGSEAFF; DNA: TGTGCCTGGAGGGGATCTGAAGCTTTCTTT
V: TRBV29-1; D: NA; size: NA; J: TRBJ2-3; CDR3: CSVGGRNDPTDTQYF; DNA: TGCAGCGTTGGAGGGCGTAATGACCCCACAGATACGCAGTATTTT
V: TRBV4-3; D: TRBD1; size: NA; J: TRBJ2-1; CDR3: CASSPGQGNEQFF; DNA: TGCGCCAGCAGCCCGGGACAGGGCAATGAGCAGTTCTTC
V: TRBV5-6; D: NA; size: NA; J: TRBJ1-4; CDR3: CASSPLRRASGYEKLFF; DNA: TGTGCCAGCAGCCCGTTACGTCGGGCAAGCGGATATGAAAAACTGTTTTTT
V: TRBV19; D: NA; size: NA; J: TRBJ2-6; CDR3: CASSHRVFGANVLTF; DNA: TGTGCCAGTAGTCACAGGGTTTTTGGGGCCAACGTCCTGACTTTC
V: TRBV7-9; D: TRBD1; size: NA; J: TRBJ2-5; CDR3: CASSPDRAKETQYF; DNA: TGTGCCAGCAGCCCAGACAGGGCCAAGGAGACCCAGTACTTC
V: TRBV27; D: NA; size: few; J: TRBJ1-6; CDR3: CASSFLGRNSPLHF; DNA: TGTGCCAGCAGTTTTCTAGGAAGAAATTCACCCCTCCACTTT
V: TRBV7-8; D: NA; size: few; J: TRBJ2-7; CDR3: CASSLTVFSYEQYF; DNA: TGTGCCAGCAGCTTGACAGTGTTTTCCTACGAGCAGTACTTC
V: TRBV29-1; D: NA; size: once; J: TRBJ2-7; CDR3: CSVGKPNSYEQYF; DNA: TGCAGCGTTGGGAAGCCTAATTCCTACGAGCAGTACTTC
V: TRBV29-1; D: NA; size: NA; J: TRBJ2-2; CDR3: CSVEVPGPGTGELFF; DNA: TGCAGCGTTGAAGTCCCTGGGCCGGGCACCGGGGAGCTGTTTTTT
V: TRBV7-9; D: NA; size: NA; J: TRBJ2-5; CDR3: CASSPDSWFQETQYF; DNA: TGTGCCAGCAGCCCGGACAGCTGGTTCCAAGAGACCCAGTACTTC
V: TRBV29-1; D: NA; size: few; J: TRBJ2-3; CDR3: CSVVQAGGADTQYF; DNA: TGCAGCGTTGTTCAGGCAGGGGGGGCAGATACGCAGTATTTT
V: TRBV6-6; D: TRBD1; size: NA; J: TRBJ1-1; CDR3: CASILTGGATEAFF; DNA: TGTGCCAGCATTTTAACAGGGGGCGCGACTGAAGCTTTCTTT
V: TRBV13; D: NA; size: few; J: TRBJ1-2; CDR3: CASSPNANYGYTF; DNA: TGTGCCAGCAGCCCGAACGCAAACTATGGCTACACCTTC
V: TRBV10-3; D: NA; size: NA; J: TRBJ2-1; CDR3: CAIRTSDSDEQFF; DNA: TGTGCCATCAGGACCAGCGACTCGGATGAGCAGTTCTTC